The sequence of this T cell receptor (beta chain) was determined in a study of technical replicates of blood from several donors. The V segment lost 1 base and the J segment 2 bases; nucleotides outside the gene matches: 1. CDR1 SGHRS and CDR2 YFSETQ come from the germline V gene. The CDR3 is 15 amino acids. The method was immunoSEQ multiplex PCR; TCRdb's version includes in-frame clones alone and lacks a portion of them. The table lists tens of thousands of clones, about nine tenths of them singletons. The chain is built from TRBV5-1 and TRBJ1-5, with TRBD1 identical over 9 bases. This clonotype was obtained from a human donor in good health. The sequenced sample consisted of T cells isolated from PBMCs. Here the CDR3 reads CASSLTGGGNQPQHF. CDR3 coding DNA: TGCGCCAGCAGCTTGACAGGGGGCGGCAATCAGCCCCAGCATTTT.